The next 5 T cell receptor beta chains were all read from a single sample in a study of vaccination effects on CD4 cells after COVID-19. Using immunoSEQ multiplex PCR, the repertoire was profiled, and TCRdb retains in-frame clones only, with some absent. This sample carries nearly 45,000 clones, roughly 65% of them seen once, and the ten largest clones take 25% to 35%. Antigens of these TCRs are unknown. Antigen-specific CD4+ T cells were first expanded with viral peptide pools by the ViraFEST assay and only then sequenced. Following 10 days of culture, CD4+ T cells were isolated. This individual contracted SARS-CoV-2 between March and December 2020, as verified by PCR. This material consisted of CD4+ T cells from PBMCs cultured with a peptide pool, taken before COVID-19 vaccination. These receptors all come from a human donor who had a prior SARS-CoV-2 infection.

This chain joins TRBV6-2 or TRBV6-3 and TRBJ2-5, with D perhaps matching TRBD1 or TRBD2 (5 bases each). The germline gives CDR1 MNHEY, CDR2 SVGEGT. Trimming took 2 bases from V and 2 from J, leaving 9 bases between them. CDR3 length: 14 amino acids. CDR3 coding DNA: TGTGCCAGCAGTTACGGGACCTGGCAAGAGACCCAGTACTTC. It yields the protein CASSYGTWQETQYF.

V gene TRBV19 combines with J gene TRBJ2-3, with 7 bases identical to TRBD2. This CDR3 has 17 amino acids. J was trimmed by 2 bases and V by 4 bases; bases with no gene match: 12. CDR1 is LNHDA, CDR2 SQIVND, per germline (reference sequence). In DNA form, the CDR3 reads TGTGCCAGTAGTACTTTTAGCGGGTCCCAGGACACAGATACGCAGTATTTT. Amino acid sequence: CASSTFSGSQDTDTQYF.

This chain uses TRBV2 with TRBJ2-1, with 8 nucleotides matching TRBD2. The CDR3 totals 17 residues. Germline CDR1 and CDR2: SNHLY and FYNNEI. J lost 5 bases, V lost 5 bases, and 14 bases had no gene match. Here the CDR3 reads CASSKDERGTRHNEQFF. The CDR3 DNA reads TGTGCCAGCAGTAAAGACGAAAGAGGGACTAGACACAATGAGCAGTTCTTC.

The chain joins TRBV5-6 to TRBJ1-1, with 10 bases fitting TRBD1. Germline V gene sequence: CDR1 SGHDT, CDR2 YYEEEE. V was pared by 3 bases and J by 0 bases, with 8 bases of the junction left unmatched. The CDR3 covers 17 residues. CDR3: CASSSDRGPLMNTEAFF. Here the CDR3 DNA reads TGTGCCAGCAGCTCCGACAGGGGGCCCCTAATGAACACTGAAGCTTTCTTT.

This clone was counted between two and nine times. This chain connects TRBV2 to TRBJ1-2; a weak D match, TRBD1 (6 bases). Trimming took off 6 bases at V and 1 base at J, with 15 bases between the two ends. The CDR3 has 15 residues. Germline CDR1 reads SNHLY; CDR2 reads FYNNEI. In DNA form, the CDR3 reads TGTGCCAGCAGCTTAGACAGGAAGGGTAACTATGGCTACACCTTC. It yields the protein CASSLDRKGNYGYTF. The full variable domain, rest sourced from reference TRBV2 and TRBJ1-2, is EPEVTQTPSHQVTQMGQEVILRCVPISNHLYFYWYRQILGQKVEFLVSFYNNEISEKSEIFDDQFSVERPDGSNFTLKIRSTKLEDSAMYFCASSLDRKGNYGYTFGSGTRLTVV.